Presented here are 15 T cell receptor beta chains from one specimen sequenced in a study of blood T cell repertoires in COVID-19. Some clones are missing from TCRdb's copy, which holds only in-frame ones; the method was immunoSEQ multiplex PCR. The repertoire consists of hundreds of thousands of clones, with approximately 84% occurring once and the leading ten covering more than 9%. Sequenced sample: peripheral blood. Receptor source: a man over 45 with COVID-19, enrolled during active disease.

The chain carries TRBV6-5 and TRBJ2-3, with a possible D match to TRBD2 (5 bases). Germline CDR1 is MNHEY and CDR2 is SVGAGI. V lost 7 bases, J lost 4 bases, and 9 bases lay in between. This CDR3 has 12 amino acids. CDR3 residues: CASKLEADTQYF. In DNA, the CDR3 is TGTGCCAGCAAACTAGAAGCAGATACGCAGTATTTT.

The rearrangement joins TRBV10-3 to TRBJ1-2, with 8 bases lining up with TRBD1. This CDR3 has 13 residues. V lost 8 bases to trimming and J lost 6 bases; unmatched junction nucleotides: 8. CDR1 and CDR2 (germline): ENHRY, SYGVKD. CDR3 protein: CAIAAGGEDGYTF. The CDR3 DNA reads TGTGCCATCGCCGCAGGGGGCGAGGATGGCTACACCTTC.

The chain links TRBV21-1 to TRBJ2-7; the table assigns TRBD1, which was not confirmed against the DNA. TRBV21-1 is deemed a pseudogene. The CDR3 loop spans 17 amino acids. The CDR3 sequence: CASSPRARQDSTYEQYF. CDR3 in DNA: TGTGCCAGCAGCCCTAGAGCTCGACAGGATTCAACCTACGAGCAGTACTTC.

The J gene is TRBJ2-1, the V gene TRBV6-5; TRBD2 matches 11 bases. Trimming took 5 bases from V and 4 from J; bases not matched to a gene: 1. Germline V gene lookup returns CDR1 MNHEY and CDR2 SVGAGI. This CDR3 comprises 14 residues. CDR3 in DNA: TGTGCCAGCAGTAGACTAGCGGGGTACAATGAGCAGTTCTTC. Translated: CASSRLAGYNEQFF.

The rearrangement joins TRBV3-1 (or the pseudogene TRBV3-2) to TRBJ2-1; 8 bases match TRBD2. The V gene end was trimmed by 8 bases and the J gene end by 4 bases; junction bases not matched to a gene: 16. There are 17 residues in the CDR3. Germline V lookup: CDR1 LGHDT, CDR2 YNNKEL (reference sequence). The CDR3 loop reads CASSPNTHSGTYNEQFF. In nucleotides, the CDR3 is TGTGCCAGCTCACCTAACACTCATAGCGGGACTTACAATGAGCAGTTCTTC.

This clone was recorded once. The rearrangement links TRBV7-6 to TRBJ2-3; D may be TRBD1 (5 bases). V lost 4 bases to trimming and J lost 2 bases, with 10 bases between them. Germline V CDR1 and CDR2: SGHVS, FNYEAQ. This CDR3 comprises 14 residues. The CDR3 nucleotides are TGTGCCAGCAGCTCCGACAGAAACACAGATACGCAGTATTTT. It codes for CASSSDRNTDTQYF.

CDR3 residues: CASSSSGATNEKLFF. CDR3 DNA: TGTGCCAGCAGTTCATCAGGCGCAACTAATGAAAAACTGTTTTTT. V is TRBV6-2 or TRBV6-3 and J is TRBJ1-4, with D hard to call. Trimming left V 4 bases short and J 0 bases short, with 9 bases between. This CDR3 contains 15 residues. Looked up from germline, CDR1 is MNHEY and CDR2 is SVGEGT.

The CDR3 DNA is TGTGCCAGCAGCTTAGTGAATGTAGCGGAGAACACCGGGGAGCTGTTTTTT. Encoded protein: CASSLVNVAENTGELFF. The chain has TRBV7-2 and TRBJ2-2, with D possibly TRBD2 on 6 matching bases. The germline V and J ends were trimmed by 1 base and 1 base, with 13 bases remaining between them. The CDR3 has 17 residues. In germline, CDR1 is SGHTA, CDR2 FQGNSA.

V usage is TRBV29-1 and J usage is TRBJ2-3, with 11 nucleotides matching TRBD2. The trim removed 0 bases at V and 3 bases at J, leaving 5 bases unmatched. There are 16 residues in the CDR3. Germline CDR1 SQVTM, CDR2 ANQGSEA. DNA of the CDR3: TGCAGCGTTGAAGATCTGACTAGCGGGAAGACAGATACGCAGTATTTT. This sequence encodes CSVEDLTSGKTDTQYF.

Here the CDR3 reads CASSKGRGTGELFF. The CDR3 DNA sequence: TGTGCCAGCAGCAAAGGGCGAGGAACCGGGGAGCTGTTTTTT. The chain is built from TRBV21-1 and TRBJ2-2; the table's D call TRBD2 went unverified against the DNA. TRBV21-1 is termed a pseudogene. CDR3 size: 14 residues.

This chain joins TRBV13 and TRBJ2-3, with TRBD2 matching 11 bases. The CDR3 loop spans 15 amino acids. V dropped 4 bases and J dropped 5; count of bases not matched to a gene: 5. The germline CDR1 and CDR2 sequences are PRHDT and FYEKMQ (reference sequence). CDR3 DNA sequence: TGTGCCAGCAGCTCTAGCGGGGGGCCCGGAGATACGCAGTATTTT. Translating gives CASSSSGGPGDTQYF.

This clone was observed a single time. The gene calls are TRBV19 and TRBJ1-2; 10 nucleotides align to TRBD1. The CDR3 length is 13 residues. CDR1 is LNHDA, CDR2 SQIVND, per germline (reference sequence). The V gene end was trimmed by 5 bases and the J gene end by 6 bases; junction bases not matched to a gene: 3. As DNA, the CDR3 is TGTGCCAGTAGTGTGACAGGGGGCCATGGCTACACCTTC. Residues: CASSVTGGHGYTF.

The rearrangement uses TRBV9 and TRBJ1-4; TRBD1 matches at 8 bases. After removal of 3 bases from V and 6 bases from J, the junction contained 4 bases not matched to a gene. The CDR3 is 14 amino acids. In germline, CDR1 is SGDLS, CDR2 YYNGEE. The CDR3: CASSAPDRDEKLFF. CDR3 DNA: TGTGCCAGCAGCGCACCGGACAGGGATGAAAAACTGTTTTTT.

This chain uses TRBV5-1 with TRBJ2-6; perhaps TRBD2 as D (6 bases). CDR1 and CDR2 from the germline V gene are SGHRS and YFSETQ. Trimming took off 4 bases at V and 2 bases at J, with 13 bases between the two ends. CDR3 length equals 16 residues. CDR3 DNA: TGCGCCAGCAGCCCGGGACTTTTTCCTGGGGCCAACGTCCTGACTTTC. As protein: CASSPGLFPGANVLTF.

This chain links TRBV5-4 with TRBJ2-7; the match to TRBD2 covers 12 bases. Trimming cost V 4 bases and J 7 bases; bases outside gene matches: 6. The CDR3 sequence is 14 residues long. The germline V gene encodes CDR1 SGHNT and CDR2 YYREEE (reference sequence). The DNA of the CDR3 is TGTGCCAGCAGCCGACTAGCGGGAGAAGGGGAGCAGTACTTC. Translation gives CASSRLAGEGEQYF.